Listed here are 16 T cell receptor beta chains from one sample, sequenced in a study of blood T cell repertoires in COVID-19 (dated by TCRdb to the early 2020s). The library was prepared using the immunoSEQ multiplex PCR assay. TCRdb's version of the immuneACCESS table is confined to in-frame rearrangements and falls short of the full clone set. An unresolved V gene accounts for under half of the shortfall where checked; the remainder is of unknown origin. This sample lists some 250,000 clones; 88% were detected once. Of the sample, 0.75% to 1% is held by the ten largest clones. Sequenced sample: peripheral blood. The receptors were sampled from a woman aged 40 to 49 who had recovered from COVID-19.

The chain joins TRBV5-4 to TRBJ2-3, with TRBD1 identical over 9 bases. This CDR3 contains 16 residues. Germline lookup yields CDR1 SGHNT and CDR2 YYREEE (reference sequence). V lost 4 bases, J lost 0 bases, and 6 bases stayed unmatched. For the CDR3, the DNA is TGTGCCAGCAGCCGGACAGGGGCCCGTAGCACAGATACGCAGTATTTT. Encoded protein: CASSRTGARSTDTQYF.

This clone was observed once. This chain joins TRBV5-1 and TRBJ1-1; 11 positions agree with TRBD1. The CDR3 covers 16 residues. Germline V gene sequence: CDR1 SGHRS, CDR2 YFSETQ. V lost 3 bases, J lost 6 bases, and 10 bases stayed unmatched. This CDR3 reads CASSSGTGGIGAEAFF. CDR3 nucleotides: TGCGCCAGCAGCTCAGGGACAGGGGGGATTGGCGCTGAAGCTTTCTTT. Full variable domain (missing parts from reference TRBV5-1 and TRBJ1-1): KAGVTQTPRYLIKTRGQQVTLSCSPISGHRSVSWYQQTPGQGLQFLFEYFSETQRNKGNFPGRFSGRQFSNSRSEMNVSTLELGDSALYLCASSSGTGGIGAEAFFGQGTRLTVV.

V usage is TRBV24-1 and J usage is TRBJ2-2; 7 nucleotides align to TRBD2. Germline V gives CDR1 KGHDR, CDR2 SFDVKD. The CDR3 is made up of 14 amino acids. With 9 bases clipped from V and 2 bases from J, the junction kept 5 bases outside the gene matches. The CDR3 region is CATPLADNTGELFF. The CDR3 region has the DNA TGTGCCACCCCCCTAGCGGACAACACCGGGGAGCTGTTTTTT.

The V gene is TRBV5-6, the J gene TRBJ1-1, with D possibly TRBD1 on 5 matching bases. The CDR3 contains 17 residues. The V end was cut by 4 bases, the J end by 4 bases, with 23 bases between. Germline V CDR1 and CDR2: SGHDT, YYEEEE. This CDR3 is CASSNTKDGGVRTEAFF. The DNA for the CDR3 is TGTGCCAGCAGCAACACCAAGGACGGAGGGGTCCGCACTGAAGCTTTCTTT. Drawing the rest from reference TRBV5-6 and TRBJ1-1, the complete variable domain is DAGVTQSPTHLIKTRGQQVTLRCSPKSGHDTVSWYQQALGQGPQFIFQYYEEEERQRGNFPDRFSGHQFPNYSSELNVNALLLGDSALYLCASSNTKDGGVRTEAFFGQGTRLTVV.

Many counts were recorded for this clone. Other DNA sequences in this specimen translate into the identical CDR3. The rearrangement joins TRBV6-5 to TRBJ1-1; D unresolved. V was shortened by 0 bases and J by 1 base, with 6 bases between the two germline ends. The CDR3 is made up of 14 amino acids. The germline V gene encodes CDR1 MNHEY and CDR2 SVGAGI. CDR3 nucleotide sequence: TGTGCCAGCAGTTACTCCCCGGGGAACACTGAAGCTTTCTTT. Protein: CASSYSPGNTEAFF.

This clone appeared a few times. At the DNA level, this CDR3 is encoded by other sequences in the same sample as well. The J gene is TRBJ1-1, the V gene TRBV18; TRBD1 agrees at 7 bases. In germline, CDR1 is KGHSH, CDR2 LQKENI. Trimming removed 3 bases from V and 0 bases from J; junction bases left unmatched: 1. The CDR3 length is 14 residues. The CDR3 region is CASSPGQLNTEAFF. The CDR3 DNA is TGTGCCAGCTCACCGGGACAGTTGAACACTGAAGCTTTCTTT.

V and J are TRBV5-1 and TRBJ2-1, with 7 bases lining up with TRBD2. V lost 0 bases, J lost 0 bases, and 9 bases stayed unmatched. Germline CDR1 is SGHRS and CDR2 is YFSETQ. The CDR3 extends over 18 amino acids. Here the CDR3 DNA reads TGCGCCAGCAGCTTGGGAGGGGCGGGAGAGGACTCCTACAATGAGCAGTTCTTC. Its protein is CASSLGGAGEDSYNEQFF.

CDR3 in amino acids: CAISESGTSTDTQYF. CDR3 nucleotide sequence: TGTGCCATCAGTGAGTCGGGCACAAGCACAGATACGCAGTATTTT. This chain connects TRBV10-3 to TRBJ2-3; D gene ambiguous. V lost 0 bases and J lost 0, with 7 bases in between. CDR3 length: 15 amino acids. Germline V CDR1 and CDR2: ENHRY, SYGVKD.

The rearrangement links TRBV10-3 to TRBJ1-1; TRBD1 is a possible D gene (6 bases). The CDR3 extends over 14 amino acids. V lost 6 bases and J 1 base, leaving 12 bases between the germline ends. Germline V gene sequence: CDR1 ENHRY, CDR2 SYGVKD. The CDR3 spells CAIRGSTGNTEAFF. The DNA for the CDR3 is TGTGCCATCAGGGGCTCGACAGGGAACACTGAAGCTTTCTTT.

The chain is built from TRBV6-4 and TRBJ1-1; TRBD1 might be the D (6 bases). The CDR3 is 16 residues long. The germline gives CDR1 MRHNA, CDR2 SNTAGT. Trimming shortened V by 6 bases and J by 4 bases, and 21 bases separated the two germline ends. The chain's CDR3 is CASSAGGGRGTTEAFF. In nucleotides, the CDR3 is TGTGCCAGCAGCGCCGGCGGGGGGCGGGGGACCACTGAAGCTTTCTTT.

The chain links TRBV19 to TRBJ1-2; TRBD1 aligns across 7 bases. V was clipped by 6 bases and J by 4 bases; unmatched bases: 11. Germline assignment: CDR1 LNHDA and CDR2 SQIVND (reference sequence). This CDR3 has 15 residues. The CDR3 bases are TGTGCCAGTAGCTGGAGACAGGGTCGGCTCTATGGCTACACCTTC. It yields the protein CASSWRQGRLYGYTF.

CDR3 DNA sequence: TGTGCCAGCATGGGCCCGGACAACCACTATGGCTACACCTTC. Translating it yields CASMGPDNHYGYTF. V and J are TRBV9 and TRBJ1-2, with a tentative D call TRBD1 (5 bases). Trimming shortened V by 6 bases and J by 3 bases, and 15 bases separated the two germline ends. The CDR3 is 14 amino acids. CDR1 and CDR2 (germline): SGDLS, YYNGEE.

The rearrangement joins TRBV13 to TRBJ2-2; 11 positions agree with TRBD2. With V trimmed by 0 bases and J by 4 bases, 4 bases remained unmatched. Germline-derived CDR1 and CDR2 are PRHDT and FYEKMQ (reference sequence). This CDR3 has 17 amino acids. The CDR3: CASSLGASGRLTGELFF. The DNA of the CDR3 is TGTGCCAGCAGCTTAGGGGCTAGCGGGAGGCTCACCGGGGAGCTGTTTTTT.

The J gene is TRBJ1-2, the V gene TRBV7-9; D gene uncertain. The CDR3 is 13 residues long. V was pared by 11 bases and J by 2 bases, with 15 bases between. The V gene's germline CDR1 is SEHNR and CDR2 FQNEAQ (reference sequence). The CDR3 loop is CASPDGGNYGYTF. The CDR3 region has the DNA TGTGCCTCCCCGGACGGCGGGAACTATGGCTACACCTTC.

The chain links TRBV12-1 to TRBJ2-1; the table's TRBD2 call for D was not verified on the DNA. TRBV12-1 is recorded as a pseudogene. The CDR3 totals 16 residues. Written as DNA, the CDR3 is TGTGCCAGCAGCCCCCGACTAGCGGGAGGGCTCGATGAGCAGTTCTTC. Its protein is CASSPRLAGGLDEQFF.

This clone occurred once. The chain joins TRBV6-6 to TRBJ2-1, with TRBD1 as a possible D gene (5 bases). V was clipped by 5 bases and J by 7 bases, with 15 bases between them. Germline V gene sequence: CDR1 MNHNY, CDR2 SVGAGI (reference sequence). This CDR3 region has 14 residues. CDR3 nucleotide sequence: TGTGCCAGCAGTACCCCCGGCAGGGTGAATGAGCAGTTCTTC. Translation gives CASSTPGRVNEQFF.